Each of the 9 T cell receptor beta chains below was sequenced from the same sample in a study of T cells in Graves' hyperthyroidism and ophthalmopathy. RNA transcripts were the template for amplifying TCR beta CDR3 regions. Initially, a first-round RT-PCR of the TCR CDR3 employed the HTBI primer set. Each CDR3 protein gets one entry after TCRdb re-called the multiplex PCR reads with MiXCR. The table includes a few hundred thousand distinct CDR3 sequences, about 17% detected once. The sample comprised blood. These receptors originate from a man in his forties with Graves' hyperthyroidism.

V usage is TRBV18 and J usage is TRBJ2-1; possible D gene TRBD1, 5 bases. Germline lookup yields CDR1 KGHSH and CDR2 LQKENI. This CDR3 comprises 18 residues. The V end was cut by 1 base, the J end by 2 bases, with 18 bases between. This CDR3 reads CASSPRTPGQSAYNEQFF. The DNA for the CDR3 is TGTGCCAGCTCACCACGGACCCCAGGGCAGTCGGCCTACAATGAGCAGTTCTTC.

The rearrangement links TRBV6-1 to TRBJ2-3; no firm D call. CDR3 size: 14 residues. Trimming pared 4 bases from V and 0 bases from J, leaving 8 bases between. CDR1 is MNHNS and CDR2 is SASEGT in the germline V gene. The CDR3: CASSATQSTDTQYF. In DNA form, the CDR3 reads TGTGCCAGCAGTGCGACACAGAGCACAGATACGCAGTATTTT.

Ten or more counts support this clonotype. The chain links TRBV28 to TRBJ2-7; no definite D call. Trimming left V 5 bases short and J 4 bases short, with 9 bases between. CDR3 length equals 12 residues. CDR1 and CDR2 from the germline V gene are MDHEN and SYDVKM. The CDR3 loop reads CASSPERYEQYF. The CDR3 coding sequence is TGTGCCAGCAGTCCCGAGAGGTACGAGCAGTACTTC.

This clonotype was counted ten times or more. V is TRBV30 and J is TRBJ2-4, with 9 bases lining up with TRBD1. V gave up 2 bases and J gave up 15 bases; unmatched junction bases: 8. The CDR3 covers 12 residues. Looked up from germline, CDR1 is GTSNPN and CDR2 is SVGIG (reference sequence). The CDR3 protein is CAWSPRDRVWYF. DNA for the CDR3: TGTGCCTGGAGTCCCCGGGACAGGGTATGGTACTTC. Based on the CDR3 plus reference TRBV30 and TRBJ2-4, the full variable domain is SQTIHQWPATLVQPVGSPLSLECTVEGTSNPNLYWYRQAAGRGLQLLFYSVGIGQISSEVPQNLSASRPQDRQFILSSKKLLLSDSGFYLCAWSPRDRVWYFGAGTRLSVL.

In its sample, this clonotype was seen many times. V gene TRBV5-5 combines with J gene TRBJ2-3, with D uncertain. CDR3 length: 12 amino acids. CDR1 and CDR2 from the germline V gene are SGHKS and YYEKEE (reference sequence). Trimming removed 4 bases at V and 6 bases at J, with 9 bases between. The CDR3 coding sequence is TGTGCCAGCAGCCTGAACCGGGATACGCAGTATTTT. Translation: CASSLNRDTQYF.

The CDR3, as DNA: TGTGCCAGCACTCTTCAGAGTTCAGGCTACACCTTC. Translated: CASTLQSSGYTF. The genes are TRBV6-1 and TRBJ1-2; D gene uncertain. The CDR3 is 12 residues long. CDR1 is MNHNS and CDR2 is SASEGT in the germline V gene. Trimming took off 7 bases at V and 8 bases at J, with 14 bases between the two ends.

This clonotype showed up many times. The CDR3 DNA is TGCAGTGCCCCCGAGGCTGAAGCTTTCTTT. The encoded protein is CSAPEAEAFF. V usage is TRBV20-1 and J usage is TRBJ1-1, with D unresolved. CDR1 is DFQATT, CDR2 SNEGSKA, per germline (reference sequence). Deletions cut 6 bases from V and 6 bases from J, with 8 bases between. The CDR3 is 10 residues long.

The CDR3 region has the DNA TGTGCCACCAGCAGAGGTCGGGGAGTAGGTCAGCCCCAGCATTTT. Translating gives CATSRGRGVGQPQHF. The chain links TRBV15 to TRBJ1-5; D is ambiguous. The V gene lost 1 base and the J gene lost 6 bases, with 13 bases spanning the gap. The germline V gene has CDR1 LNHNV and CDR2 YYDKDF (reference sequence). The CDR3 is 15 residues long.

The CDR3 region has the DNA TGTGCCAGCAGTAAATGGACAGGGGTCTCTAATTCACCCCTCCACTTT. It yields the protein CASSKWTGVSNSPLHF. V is TRBV3-1 and J is TRBJ1-6, with 9 bases aligning to TRBD1. Per germline, CDR1 LGHDT and CDR2 YNNKEL (reference sequence). With 6 bases clipped from V and 6 bases from J, the junction kept 9 bases outside the gene matches. The CDR3 has 16 residues.